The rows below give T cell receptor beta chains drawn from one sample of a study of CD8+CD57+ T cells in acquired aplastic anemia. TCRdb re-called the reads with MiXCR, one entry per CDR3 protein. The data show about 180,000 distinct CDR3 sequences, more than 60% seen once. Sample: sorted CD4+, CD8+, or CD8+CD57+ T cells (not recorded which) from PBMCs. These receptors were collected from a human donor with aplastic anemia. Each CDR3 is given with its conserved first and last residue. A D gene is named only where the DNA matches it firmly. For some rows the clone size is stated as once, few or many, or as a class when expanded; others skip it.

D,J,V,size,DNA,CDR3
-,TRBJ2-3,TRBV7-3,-,TGTACCAGCAGTCGAACCGGGGGGCCGACAGATACGCAGTGTTTT,CTSSRTGGPTDTQCF
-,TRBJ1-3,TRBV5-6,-,TGTGCCAGCAGCTTGGAGGGGAGCTCTGGAAACACCATATATTTT,CASSLEGSSGNTIYF
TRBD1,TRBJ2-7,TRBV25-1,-,TGTGCCAGCAGTGCGTTCGGGACAGGGGGCATCTACTTGGGGGAGCAGTACTTC,CASSAFGTGGIYLGEQYF
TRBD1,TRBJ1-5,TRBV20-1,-,TGCAGTGCTAGAGATCGGGACAGGGAGCATCAGCCCCAGCATTTT,CSARDRDREHQPQHF
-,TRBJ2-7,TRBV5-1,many,TGCGCCAGCAGCTTGGCCTCAGGATCCTACGAGCAGTACTTC,CASSLASGSYEQYF
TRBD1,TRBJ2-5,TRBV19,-,TGTGCCAGTAGTATCCGGGACAGGGAGGGGGAGACCCAGTACTTC,CASSIRDREGETQYF
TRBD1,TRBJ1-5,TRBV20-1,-,TGCAGTGCTATGGGACAGGCGGATCAGCCCCAGCATTTT,CSAMGQADQPQHF
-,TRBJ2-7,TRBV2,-,TGTGCCAGCAAGGGCAGGGACTACGAGCAGTACTTC,CASKGRDYEQYF
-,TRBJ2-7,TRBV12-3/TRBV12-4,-,TGTGCCAGCAGTTTAGAACGTACCTACGAGCAGTACTTC,CASSLERTYEQYF
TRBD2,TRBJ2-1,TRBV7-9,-,TGCGCCAGCAGCCCGGGACTAGCGGGAATGGGAGAGCAGTTCTTC,CASSPGLAGMGEQFF
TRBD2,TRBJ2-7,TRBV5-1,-,TGCGCCAGCAGCTTTTGGGGACTAGTCTACGAGCAGTACTTC,CASSFWGLVYEQYF
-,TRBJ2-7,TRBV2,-,TGTGCCAGCAGTGGGTCGGCAGAAGGTTACGAGCAGTACTTC,CASSGSAEGYEQYF
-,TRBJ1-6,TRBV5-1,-,TGCGCCAGCAGCTTGGTGCAGGATTCACCCCTCCACTTT,CASSLVQDSPLHF
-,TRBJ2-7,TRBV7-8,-,TGTGCCAGCAGCTCCCCAATGGGCGAGCAGTACTTC,CASSSPMGEQYF
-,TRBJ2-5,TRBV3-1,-,TGTGCCAGCGCGAATCAAGAGACCCAGTACTTC,CASANQETQYF
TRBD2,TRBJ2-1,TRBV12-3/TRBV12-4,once,TGTGCCAGCAGTTTCGCGGCGGGAGAGTACAATGAGCAGTTCTTC,CASSFAAGEYNEQFF
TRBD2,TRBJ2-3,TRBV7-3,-,TGTGCCAGCAGCTTCGGACTAGCGGGAGGGCTAGGCCCAGATACGCAGTATTTT,CASSFGLAGGLGPDTQYF